These 27 T cell receptor beta chains originate from one sample sequenced in a study of CD8 T cells in Susac syndrome (dated by TCRdb to the late 2010s). Libraries were built with the immunoSEQ multiplex PCR assay. RNA was extracted using the RNeasy kit, and roughly 0.5 to 1 ug of the RNA was reverse transcribed with random hexamers. Using fastp trimming at Q25 and MiXCR clonotype assembly, TCRdb reanalyzed the public sequencing data and kept in-frame beta chains. Rows are combined by CDR3 protein, so each entry shows the most common genes and DNA. The sample table records approximately 120,000 distinct CDR3 sequences; approximately 93% of these occur just once. The leading ten clones occupy roughly 0.3% of the sample. Sequences were obtained from CD8+ T cells from PBMCs. All receptors come from a human donor with multiple sclerosis.

This clonotype was seen a single time. One junction end disagrees with the germline gene, perhaps due to a read error. V gene TRBV20-1 combines with J gene TRBJ2-7, with no clear D. The CDR3 has 13 residues. Germline-derived CDR1 and CDR2 are DFQATT and SNEGSKA (reference sequence). CDR3 DNA: TGCAGTGCTGGAGACTTTACCGAGGACGAGCAGTACTTC. It specifies CSAGDFTEDEQYF.

The V gene is TRBV5-6, the J gene TRBJ1-2, with 7 positions matching TRBD1. The ends lost 4 bases at V and 8 bases at J; junction bases unmatched: 14. The CDR3 has 15 residues. CDR1 and CDR2 from the germline V gene are SGHDT and YYEEEE. CDR3 sequence reads: CASSPARQGRRGYTF. Here the CDR3 DNA reads TGTGCCAGCAGCCCCGCCCGACAGGGACGACGGGGCTACACCTTC.

Notes on this clonotype: At one boundary the junction diverges from the germline segment, which might be a read error. This chain uses TRBV28 with TRBJ2-5; TRBD1 or TRBD2 may be the D gene (6 bases each). CDR1 and CDR2 (germline): MDHEN, SYDVKM. The CDR3 consists of 9 residues. The CDR3 DNA sequence: TGTGCCACGGAGCGGAGGGGGGACTTC. This translates into CATERRGDF.

This sequence joins TRBV9 and TRBJ2-2, with 9 bases fitting TRBD1. The length of the CDR3 is 16 residues. Looked up from germline, CDR1 is SGDLS and CDR2 is YYNGEE. J was trimmed by 3 bases and V by 1 base; bases with no gene match: 4. CDR3 sequence (DNA): TGTGCCAGCAGCGTAACGGGACAGGGACACACCGGGGAGCTGTTTTTT. It translates to CASSVTGQGHTGELFF.

This chain connects TRBV7-9 to TRBJ2-3; TRBD1 matches 8 bases. Looked up from germline, CDR1 is SEHNR and CDR2 is FQNEAQ (reference sequence). The CDR3 is 18 residues long. Germline trimming cut 4 bases from V and 2 bases from J; bases unmatched to any gene: 14. The CDR3 region is CASSSTRRTGPNTDTQYF. The CDR3 coding sequence is TGTGCCAGCAGCTCCACCCGGCGGACAGGGCCCAACACAGATACGCAGTATTTT.

The V and J genes are TRBV7-8 and TRBJ1-1, with a possible D match to TRBD1 (5 bases). The CDR3 has 15 residues. The germline V gene has CDR1 SGHVS and CDR2 FQNEAQ. V gave up 1 base and J gave up 1 base, with 10 bases separating them. In nucleotides, the CDR3 is TGTGCCAGCAGCTTAGAGTGGCAGGGGAACACTGAAGCTTTCTTT. It encodes CASSLEWQGNTEAFF.

There are a few counts of this clonotype. J is TRBJ2-1 and V is TRBV27; 8 positions match TRBD2. Germline assignment: CDR1 MNHEY and CDR2 SMNVEV (reference sequence). J lost 0 bases, V lost 4 bases, and 2 bases had no gene match. CDR3 size: 15 residues. The CDR3 DNA is TGTGCCAGCAGTTCCAGCGGGAGCTCCTACAATGAGCAGTTCTTC. This encodes CASSSSGSSYNEQFF.

The CDR3 is CASSLPRTGASSGANVLTF. The CDR3 DNA reads TGTGCCAGCAGTTTACCACGGACAGGGGCGTCCTCTGGGGCCAACGTCCTGACTTTC. The chain is built from TRBV28 and TRBJ2-6; 9 bases map to TRBD1. With 2 bases clipped from V and 0 bases from J, the junction kept 8 bases outside the gene matches. Per the germline V gene, CDR1 is MDHEN and CDR2 is SYDVKM. The CDR3 extends over 19 amino acids.

This sequence joins TRBV15 and TRBJ1-1, with TRBD1 identical over 7 bases. Germline CDR1 reads LNHNV; CDR2 reads YYDKDF (reference sequence). With 8 bases clipped from V and 0 bases from J, the junction kept 9 bases outside the gene matches. The CDR3 extends over 15 amino acids. The CDR3 DNA reads TGTGCCACCGGGGAAAGACAGGGACTGAACACTGAAGCTTTCTTT. This translates into CATGERQGLNTEAFF.

This rearrangement joins TRBV13 to TRBJ2-1, with 8 bases aligning to TRBD1. The CDR3 totals 17 residues. Germline assignment: CDR1 PRHDT and CDR2 FYEKMQ (reference sequence). V shed 4 bases and J 0 bases; nucleotides not matched to a gene: 8. The CDR3 sequence is CASSWGRGQASYNEQFF. The CDR3 bases are TGTGCCAGCAGCTGGGGAAGGGGACAGGCCTCCTACAATGAGCAGTTCTTC.

This chain connects TRBV9 to TRBJ2-1; D is undetermined. The CDR3 runs to 16 residues. Germline assignment: CDR1 SGDLS and CDR2 YYNGEE. V lost 0 bases and J lost 0, with 10 bases in between. The CDR3 nucleotides are TGTGCCAGCAGCGTAGACGGCGGATACTCCTACAATGAGCAGTTCTTC. Translating gives CASSVDGGYSYNEQFF.

This chain connects TRBV11-2 to TRBJ1-5; D uncertain. The CDR3 is made up of 13 amino acids. The V end was cut by 2 bases, the J end by 2 bases, with 4 bases between. The germline CDR1 and CDR2 sequences are SGHAT and FQNNGV. The CDR3 coding sequence is TGTGCCAGCAGCTTAAACCGCAATCAGCCCCAGCATTTT. Translation gives CASSLNRNQPQHF.

The genes are TRBV9 and TRBJ2-1, with D maybe TRBD2 (7 bases). Trimming shortened V by 0 bases and J by 6 bases, and 13 bases separated the two germline ends. This CDR3 is built from 15 residues. Germline CDR1 and CDR2: SGDLS and YYNGEE. CDR3 bases: TGTGCCAGCAGCGTAGAAGGGGGGGCAGGCAATGAGCAGTTCTTC. Its protein product is CASSVEGGAGNEQFF.

This clonotype was seen just once. The chain has TRBV27 and TRBJ1-2; 7 nucleotides line up with TRBD1. Germline trimming cut 6 bases from V and 0 bases from J; bases unmatched to any gene: 4. In germline, CDR1 is MNHEY, CDR2 SMNVEV (reference sequence). The CDR3 runs to 14 residues. DNA of the CDR3: TGTGCCAGCAGCTGGGGACAGACTAACTATGGCTACACCTTC. It codes for CASSWGQTNYGYTF.

The chain recombines TRBV29-1 with TRBJ2-2, with 9 positions matching TRBD1. The CDR3 is made up of 15 amino acids. Germline values: CDR1 SQVTM, CDR2 ANQGSEA. After removal of 1 base from V and 5 bases from J, the junction contained 5 bases not matched to a gene. DNA for the CDR3: TGCAGCGTTGAAGGGGGGACAGGGAAAACCGGGGAGCTGTTTTTT. Its protein product is CSVEGGTGKTGELFF.

The rearrangement joins TRBV25-1 to TRBJ1-2; the D is unclear. CDR1 MGHDK and CDR2 SYGVNS come from the germline V gene. The V end lost 1 base, the J end lost 4 bases, and 10 bases lay between the germline ends. The CDR3 extends over 14 amino acids. CDR3 DNA: TGTGCCAGCAGTGAATCCGACCTTCCCTATGGCTACACCTTC. Residues: CASSESDLPYGYTF.

This chain joins TRBV19 and TRBJ2-1, with D uncertain. Trimming pared 5 bases from V and 7 bases from J, leaving 15 bases between. The CDR3 contains 14 residues. Per germline, CDR1 LNHDA and CDR2 SQIVND (reference sequence). CDR3 DNA sequence: TGTGCCAGTAGTTTCTCCCTCACTGTTAATGAGCAGTTCTTC. Translated: CASSFSLTVNEQFF.

The V call is TRBV5-1, the J call TRBJ1-1; D not certain. This CDR3 contains 14 residues. Trimming removed 2 bases from V and 1 base from J, with 9 bases in between. In germline, CDR1 is SGHRS, CDR2 YFSETQ. As DNA, the CDR3 is TGCGCCAGCAGCTTTTTCCAGACGAACACTGAAGCTTTCTTT. Protein: CASSFFQTNTEAFF.

The chain couples TRBV7-9 to TRBJ1-1; perhaps TRBD1 as D (5 bases). CDR1 is SEHNR and CDR2 is FQNEAQ in the germline V gene (reference sequence). This CDR3 has 13 amino acids. The V end was cut by 1 base, the J end by 8 bases, with 11 bases between. The CDR3 DNA sequence: TGTGCCAGCAGCTTAGGGGGGACTGAAGAAGCTTTCTTT. Translation: CASSLGGTEEAFF.

V usage is TRBV7-9 and J usage is TRBJ2-1; tentatively, D is TRBD2 (5 bases). Germline V gene sequence: CDR1 SEHNR, CDR2 FQNEAQ (reference sequence). Trimming left V 1 base short and J 10 bases short, with 14 bases between. The CDR3 extends over 14 amino acids. The CDR3 DNA follows: TGTGCCAGCAGCTTAGAAATAGAGGGAAAAGAGCAGTTCTTC. Protein product: CASSLEIEGKEQFF. The variable domain in full, with the rest retrieved from reference TRBV7-9 and TRBJ2-1, is DTGVSQNPRHKITKRGQNVTFRCDPISEHNRLYWYRQTLGQGPEFLTYFQNEAQLEKSRLLSDRFSAERPKGSFSTLEIQRTEQGDSAMYLCASSLEIEGKEQFFGPGTRLTVL.

This sequence joins TRBV19 and TRBJ2-2, with TRBD2 matching 12 bases. V lost 7 bases to trimming and J lost 2 bases; unmatched junction nucleotides: 2. CDR1 LNHDA and CDR2 SQIVND come from the germline V gene (reference sequence). CDR3 size: 15 residues. The chain's CDR3 is CASTGLAGNTGELFF. The CDR3 region has the DNA TGTGCCAGTACCGGACTAGCGGGAAACACCGGGGAGCTGTTTTTT.

The rearrangement uses TRBV6-6 and TRBJ2-7; 8 nucleotides align to TRBD2. Germline assignment: CDR1 MNHNY and CDR2 SVGAGI (reference sequence). V was clipped by 5 bases and J by 2 bases; unmatched bases: 2. This CDR3 has 13 amino acids. DNA for the CDR3: TGTGCCAGCAGTGAGGGACTAGCCTACGAGCAGTACTTC. Protein sequence: CASSEGLAYEQYF.

The gene calls are TRBV9 and TRBJ1-3; 7 bases map to TRBD1. The trim removed 0 bases at V and 3 bases at J, leaving 3 bases unmatched. Germline CDR1 is SGDLS and CDR2 is YYNGEE. The length of the CDR3 is 15 residues. CDR3 loop: CASSVEAGGGNTIYF. Written as DNA, the CDR3 is TGTGCCAGCAGCGTAGAGGCAGGGGGTGGAAACACCATATATTTT.

The chain joins TRBV28 to TRBJ1-1, with D perhaps TRBD1 (6 bases). The V end lost 3 bases, the J end lost 3 bases, and 23 bases lay between the germline ends. The CDR3 extends over 18 amino acids. CDR1 and CDR2 (germline): MDHEN, SYDVKM. The CDR3 reads CASSFNIQGPDPYTEAFF. In DNA, the CDR3 is TGTGCCAGCAGTTTCAACATCCAGGGGCCAGATCCTTACACTGAAGCTTTCTTT. The full variable domain, its missing parts supplied by reference TRBV28 and TRBJ1-1, is DVKVTQSSRYLVKRTGEKVFLECVQDMDHENMFWYRQDPGLGLRLIYFSYDVKMKEKGDIPEGYSVSREKKERFSLILESASTNQTSMYLCASSFNIQGPDPYTEAFFGQGTRLTVV.

The rearrangement links TRBV28 to TRBJ2-7, with D possibly being TRBD1 (6 bases). Trimming stripped 3 bases from V and 0 bases from J, with 12 bases between. Germline V gene data show CDR1 as MDHEN and CDR2 as SYDVKM. The length of the CDR3 is 15 residues. CDR3 sequence reads: CASSFWRTASYEQYF. CDR3 DNA: TGTGCCAGCAGTTTTTGGCGGACAGCCTCCTACGAGCAGTACTTC.

The chain employs TRBV28 and TRBJ1-5; 7 bases line up with TRBD1. Unmatched junction bases numbered 2, after V lost 6 bases and J lost 3 bases. CDR1 is MDHEN, CDR2 SYDVKM, per germline. CDR3 length: 13 amino acids. The CDR3 DNA reads TGTGCCAGCAGAGACAGGGACAATCAGCCCCAGCATTTT. It encodes CASRDRDNQPQHF.

This chain links TRBV6-2 or TRBV6-3 with TRBJ2-7; D is perhaps TRBD1 (6 bases). Trimming left V 5 bases short and J 3 bases short, with 14 bases between. Germline V gene data show CDR1 as MNHEY and CDR2 as SVGEGT. CDR3 length equals 14 residues. In nucleotides, the CDR3 is TGTGCCAGCAGTACGGACAGAGAGCTCTACGAGCAGTACGTC. It codes for CASSTDRELYEQYV.